The clone carrying this T cell receptor (beta chain) was counted once. No antigen is known for it. The data derive from a study of T cells in Graves' hyperthyroidism and ophthalmopathy. Findings and caveats of the study: Ophthalmopathy was predicted by the model a median of approximately 6 months ahead of onset.

Orbital computed tomography, thyroid ultrasound, serum thyroxine and TRAb, and clinical symptoms together informed the diagnoses. Germline V lookup: CDR1 SGHDN, CDR2 FVKESK. After removal of 8 bases from V and 11 bases from J, the junction contained 8 bases not matched to a gene. CDR3 length equals 11 residues. RNA transcripts provided the source from which TCR beta CDR3 regions were amplified. A set of HTBI primers served as the primers for a first-round RT-PCR of the TCR CDR3. TCRdb recomputed calls from the multiplex PCR reads with MiXCR, one row per CDR3 protein. The sample has about 640,000 distinct CDR3 sequences; 20% are singletons.

The V and J genes are TRBV14 and TRBJ1-1; 7 bases line up with TRBD1. The clonotype originates from a man in his thirties or forties with Graves' ophthalmopathy. Sequenced input: blood. CDR3 protein: CASSGGRAAFF. The CDR3 bases are TGTGCCAGCTCAGGGGGTAGGGCGGCTTTCTTT.